The present entry profiles one TCR beta chain with its context. This sample stems from a study of blood T cell repertoires in COVID-19. V trimming: 1 base; J trimming: 7 bases; junction bases outside the gene matches: 15. From germline, CDR1 is MGHDK and CDR2 SYGVNS. This CDR3 comprises 18 residues. Only in-frame clones appear in the TCRdb table, and some are missing; sequencing was by immunoSEQ multiplex PCR. The sample has roughly 90,000 clones, 70% to 90% seen once. The chain uses TRBV25-1 and TRBJ2-1; 8 bases align to TRBD2. The TCR was taken from a woman of 80 years or more with COVID-19, enrolled during active disease. The sequencing sample was made of peripheral blood. The CDR3 reads CASSESLRGLAPRNEQFF. The CDR3, as DNA: TGTGCCAGCAGTGAATCCCTCCGAGGACTAGCACCCCGAAATGAGCAGTTCTTC. Full variable domain (rest looked up from reference TRBV25-1 and TRBJ2-1): EADIYQTPRYLVIGTGKKITLECSQTMGHDKMYWYQQDPGMELHLIHYSYGVNSTEKGDLSSESTVSRIRTEHFPLTLESARPSHTSQYLCASSESLRGLAPRNEQFFGPGTRLTVL.